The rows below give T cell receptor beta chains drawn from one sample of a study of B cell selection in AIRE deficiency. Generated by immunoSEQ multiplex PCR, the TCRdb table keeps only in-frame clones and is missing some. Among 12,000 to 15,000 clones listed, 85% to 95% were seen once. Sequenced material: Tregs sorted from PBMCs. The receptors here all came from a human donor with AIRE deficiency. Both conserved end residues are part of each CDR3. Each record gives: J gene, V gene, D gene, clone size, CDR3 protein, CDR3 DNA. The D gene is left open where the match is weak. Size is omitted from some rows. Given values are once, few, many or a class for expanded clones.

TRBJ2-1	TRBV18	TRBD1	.	CASSPADRITWNEQFF	TGTGCCAGCTCACCAGCGGACAGGATCACTTGGAATGAGCAGTTCTTC
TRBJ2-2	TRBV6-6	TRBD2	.	CASSDSGRAPGELFF	TGTGCCAGCAGTGATAGCGGGAGGGCCCCCGGGGAGCTGTTTTTT
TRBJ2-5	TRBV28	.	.	CASSLTVLQETQYF	TGTGCCAGCAGTTTGACAGTTCTTCAAGAGACCCAGTACTTC
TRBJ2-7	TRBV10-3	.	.	CAIRDNSYEQYF	TGTGCCATCAGAGACAACTCCTACGAGCAGTACTTC
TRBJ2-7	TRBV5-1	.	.	CASSLDRWGQAYEQYF	TGCGCCAGCAGCTTGGACCGATGGGGGCAAGCCTACGAGCAGTACTTC
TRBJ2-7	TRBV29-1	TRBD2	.	CSVELAGVREQYF	TGCAGCGTTGAATTAGCGGGAGTGCGCGAGCAGTACTTC
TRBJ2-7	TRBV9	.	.	CASSVSPSSRGEQYF	TGTGCCAGCAGCGTATCTCCCTCCTCTAGGGGCGAGCAGTACTTC
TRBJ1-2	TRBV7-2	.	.	CASSFGQGKGYTF	TGTGCCAGCAGCTTCGGGCAGGGGAAAGGCTACACCTTC
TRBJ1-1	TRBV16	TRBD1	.	CASSQEGQGVPNTEAFF	TGTGCCAGCAGCCAAGAGGGACAGGGAGTACCGAACACTGAAGCTTTCTTT
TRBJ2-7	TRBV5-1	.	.	CASSELVAYEQYF	TGCGCCAGCAGCGAACTAGTTGCCTACGAGCAGTACTTC
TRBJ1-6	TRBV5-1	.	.	CASSPAGVNSPLHF	TGCGCCAGCAGCCCCGCAGGGGTGAATTCACCCCTCCACTTT
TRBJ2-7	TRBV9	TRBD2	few	CASSGGTSGRSEQYF	TGTGCCAGCAGCGGAGGGACTAGCGGGAGATCCGAGCAGTACTTC
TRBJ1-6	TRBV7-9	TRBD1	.	CASSTLGGTGSNPPLHF	TGTGCCAGCAGCACCCTAGGAGGGACAGGGTCTAATCCACCCCTCCACTTT
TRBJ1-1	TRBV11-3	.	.	CASSLTGWNTEAFF	TGTGCCAGCAGCTTAACAGGGTGGAACACTGAAGCTTTCTTT
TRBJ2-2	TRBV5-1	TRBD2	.	CASSLAGEGTGELFF	TGCGCCAGCAGCCTAGCGGGAGAAGGCACCGGGGAGCTGTTTTTT
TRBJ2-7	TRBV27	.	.	CASSLGDSSYEQYF	TGTGCCAGCAGTTTGGGGGACTCATCCTACGAGCAGTACTTC
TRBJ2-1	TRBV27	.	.	CASRGTRRPNEQFF	TGTGCCAGCAGGGGGACCCGGAGGCCCAATGAGCAGTTCTTC
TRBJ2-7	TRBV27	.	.	CASSLMAGREQYF	TGTGCCAGCAGTTTAATGGCAGGGCGCGAGCAGTACTTC
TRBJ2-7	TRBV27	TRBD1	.	CASSLWVTGVNEQYF	TGTGCCAGCAGTTTGTGGGTGACAGGGGTAAACGAGCAGTACTTC
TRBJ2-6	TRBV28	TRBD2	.	CASSLRGGSSGANVLTF	TGTGCCAGCAGTTTACGGGGCGGGAGCTCTGGGGCCAACGTCCTGACTTTC
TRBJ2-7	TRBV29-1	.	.	CSVEDLPAPGAEYEQYF	TGCAGCGTTGAAGATTTGCCCGCTCCGGGAGCGGAGTACGAGCAGTACTTC
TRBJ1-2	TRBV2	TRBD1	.	CASSERGPGGGYGYTF	TGTGCCAGCAGTGAGAGGGGACCAGGGGGAGGCTATGGCTACACCTTC
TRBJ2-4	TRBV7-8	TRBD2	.	CASSPGLAGGQNIQYF	TGTGCCAGCAGCCCCGGACTAGCGGGAGGGCAAAACATTCAGTACTTC
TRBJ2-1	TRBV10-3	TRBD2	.	CAIRAGTNYNEQFF	TGTGCCATCAGGGCCGGGACTAACTACAATGAGCAGTTCTTC
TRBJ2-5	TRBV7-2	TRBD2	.	CASSFPGLAGVTETQYF	TGTGCCAGCAGCTTTCCGGGACTAGCGGGAGTTACGGAGACCCAGTACTTC
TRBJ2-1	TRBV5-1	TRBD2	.	CASSSGGGTYNEQFF	TGCGCCAGCAGCTCGGGAGGAGGGACCTACAATGAGCAGTTCTTC
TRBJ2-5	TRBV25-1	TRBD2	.	CASSAISGRWGETQYF	TGTGCCAGCAGTGCGATTAGCGGGAGATGGGGGGAGACCCAGTACTTC
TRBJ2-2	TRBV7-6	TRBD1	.	CASSSGTGFTGELFF	TGTGCCAGCAGCTCCGGGACAGGGTTCACCGGGGAGCTGTTTTTT
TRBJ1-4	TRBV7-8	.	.	CASSLVGEKLFF	TGTGCCAGCAGCTTAGTCGGCGAAAAACTGTTTTTT
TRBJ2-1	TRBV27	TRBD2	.	CASSARASFAGGQNEQFF	TGTGCCAGCAGCGCGAGGGCTAGCTTTGCGGGAGGTCAGAATGAGCAGTTCTTC
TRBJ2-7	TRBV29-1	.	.	CSVGHPFSYEQYF	TGCAGCGTAGGACATCCGTTCTCCTACGAGCAGTACTTC
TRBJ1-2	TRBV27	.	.	CASSLGGGDGYTF	TGTGCCAGCAGTTTGGGAGGGGGGGATGGCTACACCTTC
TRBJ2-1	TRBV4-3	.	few	CASSHSKGVNEQFF	TGCGCCAGCAGCCACTCCAAAGGAGTCAATGAGCAGTTCTTC
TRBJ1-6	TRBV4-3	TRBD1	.	CASSQAPTGGYNSPLHF	TGCGCCAGCAGCCAAGCCCCGACAGGGGGCTATAATTCACCCCTCCACTTT
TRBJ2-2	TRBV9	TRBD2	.	CASSVLAGDTGELFF	TGTGCCAGCAGCGTATTAGCGGGAGACACCGGGGAGCTGTTTTTT
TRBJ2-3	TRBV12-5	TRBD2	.	CASGLTSGTSGRLDTQYF	TGTGCTAGTGGTTTGACCTCCGGGACTAGCGGGAGGCTAGATACGCAGTATTTT
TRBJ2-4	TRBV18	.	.	CASSPPGLSTKNIQYF	TGTGCCAGCTCACCACCGGGCCTATCAACCAAAAACATTCAGTACTTC
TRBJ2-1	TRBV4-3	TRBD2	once	CASSQVAGVGYNEQFF	TGCGCCAGCAGCCAAGTTGCGGGAGTGGGGTACAATGAGCAGTTCTTC
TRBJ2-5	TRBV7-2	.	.	CASSLVPLETQYF	TGTGCCAGCAGCTTAGTACCCCTAGAGACCCAGTACTTC
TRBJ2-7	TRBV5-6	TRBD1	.	CASSLDRDRWVYEQYF	TGTGCCAGCAGCTTGGACCGGGACAGGTGGGTTTACGAGCAGTACTTC
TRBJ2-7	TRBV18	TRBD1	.	CASSPSRDREGEQYF	TGTGCCAGCTCCCCATCGAGGGACAGGGAAGGAGAGCAGTACTTC
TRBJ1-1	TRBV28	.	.	CASSPGGPNTEAFF	TGTGCCAGCAGTCCGGGGGGGCCGAACACTGAAGCTTTCTTT